Sequencing of this T cell receptor (beta chain) was carried out in a study of identical twins. TCRdb recomputed calls from the 5' RACE reads with MiXCR, one row per CDR3 protein. The data contain hundreds of thousands of distinct CDR3 sequences, approximately 7.3% of them singletons. Germline values: CDR1 SGHVS, CDR2 FNYEAQ. The V end was cut by 3 bases, the J end by 5 bases, with 7 bases between. The CDR3 consists of 12 residues. This sample was shared with a second study, whose subject was yellow fever vaccine responses in identical twins.

Sequenced input: CD8+ T cells sorted from blood. The chain carries TRBV7-6 and TRBJ2-5, with no clear D. The sequence was obtained from a woman younger than 30 in good health. CDR3 sequence (DNA): TGTGCCAGCAGCTTTGGAGCGGAGACCCAGTACTTC. It translates to CASSFGAETQYF. Full variable domain (rest looked up from reference TRBV7-6 and TRBJ2-5): GAGVSQSPRYKVTKRGQDVALRCDPISGHVSLYWYRQALGQGPEFLTYFNYEAQQDKSGLPNDRFSAERPEGSISTLTIQRTEQRDSAMYRCASSFGAETQYFGPGTRLLVL.